The TCR beta chain under discussion was sequenced for a study of blood T cell repertoires in COVID-19 (dated by TCRdb to about 2020). Looking at the study overall: Samples covering the acute and convalescent phases of COVID-19 were provided by collaborators in the United States, Italy and Spain. The material from the prospective study consisted of cDNA or gDNA derived from T cells, B-cell-depleted T cells, or PBMCs. The dataset comprised deeply sampled blood TCRbeta repertoires from subjects exposed to, actively infected with, or recovered from COVID-19. The repertoires were made available in a free public database intended to serve as a resource for research on the immune response to SARS-CoV-2. Samples were obtained from the ongoing ImmuneRACE study (first 160 participants) and from over 1,000 subjects provided by 6 global collaborators. The sample metadata nearly always contained a de-identified subject ID, COVID-19 status, age in years and sex. Where HLA class I and class II types were available, the types were taken from metadata supplied by the sample provider, not from assay-based typing. Overall study outcomes, separate from this receptor: How much clinical and demographic metadata was included differed by source and by participant, and the metadata was provided uncurated.

TCRbeta CDR3 regions were amplified from genomic DNA by means of the immunoSEQ Assay, a bias-controlled multiplex PCR. For the original study's pipeline: The number of nucleated cells in each sample was estimated from the amplification of reference gene primers within the assay. To quantify the absolute abundance of each unique TCRbeta CDR3 rearrangement, sequence reads were collapsed and filtered. Productive Simpson clonality was computed per sample as the square root of Simpson's diversity index over productive rearrangements. TCRdb took this table from immuneACCESS and kept in-frame rearrangements with V and J called. Such tables lack part of the clones; where checked against another copy, unresolved V genes explain under half of the gap, and the rest is unexplained. V and J calls and clone size are as listed in that table; D and trimming were resolved from the DNA. The sample table shows approximately 220,000 clones, and 87% are seen once. The leading ten clones occupy 2.5% to 3% of the sample.

Unmatched junction bases come to 5, with V trimmed by 5 bases and J by 9 bases. The CDR3 spans 12 residues, from the cysteine through the phenylalanine. Left in the record is the CDR3 DNA by itself, 36 bases read in frame from the first base. The germline V gene (reference sequence) provides CDR1 MNHEY and CDR2 SMNVEV. As for this clone: It has no known antigen specificity. No per-base quality is available; no much larger clone lies one base away.

Participants in the prospective study were enrolled through a virtual design, were aged about 18 to 90 years, and lived in 24 United States geographic areas. In the prospective study, participants were assigned to cohorts based on the clinical history participants reported in a screening survey and a study questionnaire. Mobile phlebotomists in the prospective study collected whole blood, serum and a nasopharyngeal or oropharyngeal swab from every participant. Participants in the prospective study had the option to provide additional blood draws and questionnaires over a roughly 2-month period. Blood samples from the prospective study were shipped frozen or at room temperature prior to DNA extraction.

Material for sequencing was PBMCs or T cells enriched from blood (not recorded which). The rearrangement combines TRBV27 with TRBJ1-2, with TRBD1 matching 8 junction bases. This receptor was obtained from a woman aged 25 to 45 with acute COVID-19. In nucleotides, the sequence is TGTGCCAGCAGTCCCGGACAGGGCCGCTACACCTTC. Its translation reads: CASSPGQGRYTF.